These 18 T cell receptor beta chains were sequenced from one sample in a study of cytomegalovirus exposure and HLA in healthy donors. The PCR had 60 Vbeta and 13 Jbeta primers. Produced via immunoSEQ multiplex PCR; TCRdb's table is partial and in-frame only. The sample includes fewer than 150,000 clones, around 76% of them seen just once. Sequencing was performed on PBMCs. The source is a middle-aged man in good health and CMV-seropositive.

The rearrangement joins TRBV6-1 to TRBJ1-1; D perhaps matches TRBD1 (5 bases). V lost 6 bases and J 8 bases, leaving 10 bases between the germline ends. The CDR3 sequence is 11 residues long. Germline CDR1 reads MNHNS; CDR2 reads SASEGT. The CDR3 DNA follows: TGTGCCAGCAGGGGAGGGGCAGAAGCTTTCTTT. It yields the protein CASRGGAEAFF.

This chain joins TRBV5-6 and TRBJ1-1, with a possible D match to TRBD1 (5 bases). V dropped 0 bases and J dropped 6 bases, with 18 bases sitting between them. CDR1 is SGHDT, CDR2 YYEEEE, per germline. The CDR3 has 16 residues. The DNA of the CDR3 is TGTGCCAGCAGCTTGGCCCTGGGGCGTGTAGGCGCTGAAGCTTTCTTT. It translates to CASSLALGRVGAEAFF.

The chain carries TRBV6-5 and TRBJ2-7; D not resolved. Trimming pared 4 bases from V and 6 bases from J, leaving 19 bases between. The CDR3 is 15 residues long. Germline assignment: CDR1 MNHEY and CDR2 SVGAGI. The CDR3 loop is CASSSSLYTPREQYF. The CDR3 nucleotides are TGTGCCAGCAGTTCCTCGTTGTACACCCCCCGCGAGCAGTACTTC.

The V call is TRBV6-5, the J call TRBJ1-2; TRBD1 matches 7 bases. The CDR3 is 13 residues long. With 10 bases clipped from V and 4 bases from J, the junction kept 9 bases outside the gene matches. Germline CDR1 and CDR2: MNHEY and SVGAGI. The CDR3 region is CATETGSRYGYTF. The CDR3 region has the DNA TGTGCCACCGAGACAGGGAGTCGCTATGGCTACACCTTC.

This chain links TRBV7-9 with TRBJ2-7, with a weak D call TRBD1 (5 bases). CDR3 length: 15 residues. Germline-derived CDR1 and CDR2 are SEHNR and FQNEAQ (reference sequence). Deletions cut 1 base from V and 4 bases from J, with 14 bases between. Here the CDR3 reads CASSLVGRGPYEQYF. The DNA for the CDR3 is TGTGCCAGCAGCTTAGTGGGAAGGGGTCCGTACGAGCAGTACTTC.

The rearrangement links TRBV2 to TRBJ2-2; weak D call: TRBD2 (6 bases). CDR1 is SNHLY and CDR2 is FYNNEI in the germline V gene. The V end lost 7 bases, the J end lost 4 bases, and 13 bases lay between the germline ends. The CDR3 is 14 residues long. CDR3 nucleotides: TGTGCCAGCACTCGGTCGGGAGTCACCGGGGAGCTGTTTTTT. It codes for CASTRSGVTGELFF.

The CDR3: CASSPSDDRGYEQYF. The CDR3 DNA reads TGCGCCAGCAGCCCAAGTGATGACAGGGGGTACGAGCAGTACTTC. The rearrangement joins TRBV4-3 to TRBJ2-7, with 9 bases matching TRBD1. Looked up from germline, CDR1 is LGHNA and CDR2 is YSLEER. CDR3 size: 15 residues. The V and J ends lost 4 bases and 4 bases, in that order; junction bases with no gene match: 8.

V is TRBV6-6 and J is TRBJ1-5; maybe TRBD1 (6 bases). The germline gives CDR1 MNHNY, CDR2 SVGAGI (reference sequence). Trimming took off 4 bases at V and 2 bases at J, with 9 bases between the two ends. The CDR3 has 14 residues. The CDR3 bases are TGTGCCAGCAGTTTCCGGACAGGCAATCAGCCCCAGCATTTT. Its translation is CASSFRTGNQPQHF.

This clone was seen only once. The CDR3 nucleotides are TGTGCCAGCAGCTTCCGGGGGGACGAGCAGTACTTC. It is translated as CASSFRGDEQYF. The chain recombines TRBV5-5 with TRBJ2-7, with TRBD2 matching over 7 bases. J lost 5 bases, V lost 2 bases, and 1 base had no gene match. CDR3 size: 12 residues. CDR1 and CDR2 (germline): SGHKS, YYEKEE (reference sequence).

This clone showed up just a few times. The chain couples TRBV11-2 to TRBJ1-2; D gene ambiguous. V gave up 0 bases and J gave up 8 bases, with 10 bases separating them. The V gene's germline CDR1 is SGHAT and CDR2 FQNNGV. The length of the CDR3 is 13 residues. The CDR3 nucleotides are TGTGCCAGCAGCTTAGATGGTACCGGGGGCTACACCTTC. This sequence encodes CASSLDGTGGYTF.

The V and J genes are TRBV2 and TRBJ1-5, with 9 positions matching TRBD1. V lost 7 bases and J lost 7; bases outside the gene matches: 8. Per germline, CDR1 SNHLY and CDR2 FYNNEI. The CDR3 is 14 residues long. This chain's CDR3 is CASNSQGAGQPQHF. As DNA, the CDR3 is TGTGCCAGCAACTCACAGGGGGCCGGACAGCCCCAGCATTTT.

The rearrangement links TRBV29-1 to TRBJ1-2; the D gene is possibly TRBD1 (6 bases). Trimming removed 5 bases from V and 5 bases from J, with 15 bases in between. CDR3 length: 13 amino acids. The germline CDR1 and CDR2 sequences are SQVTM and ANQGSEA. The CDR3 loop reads CSVTNRDTYGYTF. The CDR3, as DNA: TGCAGCGTTACCAACAGGGATACTTATGGCTACACCTTC.

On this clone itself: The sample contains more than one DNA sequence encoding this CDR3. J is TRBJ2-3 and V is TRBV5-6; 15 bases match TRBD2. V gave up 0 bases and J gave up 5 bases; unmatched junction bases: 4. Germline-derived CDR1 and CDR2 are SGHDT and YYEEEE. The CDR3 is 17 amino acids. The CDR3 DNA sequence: TGTGCCAGCAGCTTGGCCCCGGGACTAGCGGGGGGAGATACGCAGTATTTT. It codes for CASSLAPGLAGGDTQYF.

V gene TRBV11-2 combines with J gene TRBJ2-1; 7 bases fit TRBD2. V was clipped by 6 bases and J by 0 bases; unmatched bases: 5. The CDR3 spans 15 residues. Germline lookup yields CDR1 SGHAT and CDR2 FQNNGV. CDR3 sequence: CASRRSGNSYNEQFF. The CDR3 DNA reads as TGTGCCAGCAGAAGAAGCGGGAACTCCTACAATGAGCAGTTCTTC.

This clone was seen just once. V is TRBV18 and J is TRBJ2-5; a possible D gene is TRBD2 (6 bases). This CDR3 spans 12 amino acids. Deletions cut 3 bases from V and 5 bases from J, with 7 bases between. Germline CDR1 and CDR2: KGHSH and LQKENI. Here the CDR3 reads CASSPGRETQYF. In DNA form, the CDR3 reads TGTGCCAGCTCACCGGGGAGGGAGACCCAGTACTTC.

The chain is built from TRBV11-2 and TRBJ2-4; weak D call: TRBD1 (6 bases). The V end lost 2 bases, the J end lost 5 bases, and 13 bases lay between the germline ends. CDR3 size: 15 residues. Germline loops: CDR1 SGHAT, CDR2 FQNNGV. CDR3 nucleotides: TGTGCCAGCAGCTTACCTCCGGACAGTCAAAACATTCAGTACTTC. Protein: CASSLPPDSQNIQYF.

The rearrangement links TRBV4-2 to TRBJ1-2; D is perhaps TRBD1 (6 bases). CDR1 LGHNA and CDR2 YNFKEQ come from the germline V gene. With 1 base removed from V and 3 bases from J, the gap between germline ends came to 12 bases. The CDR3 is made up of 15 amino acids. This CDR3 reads CASSQGEAGDYGYTF. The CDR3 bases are TGTGCCAGCAGCCAAGGAGAGGCAGGGGACTATGGCTACACCTTC.

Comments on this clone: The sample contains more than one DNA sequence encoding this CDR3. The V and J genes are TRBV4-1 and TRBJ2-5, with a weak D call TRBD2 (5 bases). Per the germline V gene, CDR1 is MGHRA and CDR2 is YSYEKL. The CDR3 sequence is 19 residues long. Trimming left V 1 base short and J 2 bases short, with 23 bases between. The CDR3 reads CASSQVSAGSGGIQETQYF. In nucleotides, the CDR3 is TGCGCCAGCAGCCAAGTCTCGGCGGGCAGCGGAGGCATACAAGAGACCCAGTACTTC.